A single sample is the source of the 28 T cell receptor beta chains below, sequenced in a study of blood T cell repertoires in COVID-19. Using immunoSEQ multiplex PCR, the repertoire was profiled, and TCRdb retains in-frame clones only, with some absent. The sample consists of about 28,000 clones, around 90% of them appearing once. The sample comprised peripheral blood. The source of these receptors is a man aged 55 to 70 with COVID-19, enrolled during active disease.

This clone was counted a few times. CDR3 protein: CASSVGPGGGTEAFF. DNA of the CDR3: TGTGCCAGCAGCGTAGGCCCAGGGGGAGGCACTGAAGCTTTCTTT. The rearrangement links TRBV9 to TRBJ1-1, with 7 bases aligning to TRBD1. Trimming cost V 0 bases and J 4 bases; bases outside gene matches: 6. Germline loops: CDR1 SGDLS, CDR2 YYNGEE. The CDR3 runs 15 residues.

This clone has a handful of counts. The J gene is TRBJ1-2, the V gene TRBV28, with D perhaps matching TRBD1 (6 bases). The length of the CDR3 is 12 residues. V was pared by 10 bases and J by 5 bases, with 14 bases between. Looked up from germline, CDR1 is MDHEN and CDR2 is SYDVKM. CDR3 in DNA: TGTGCCATCCAGGACAGCCGGTATGGCTACACCTTC. Its translation: CAIQDSRYGYTF.

In this sample, this clone turned up a few times. The chain joins TRBV20-1 to TRBJ1-6; tentative D call: TRBD1 (5 bases). CDR3 length equals 15 residues. Germline V gene data show CDR1 as DFQATT and CDR2 as SNEGSKA (reference sequence). Trimming cost V 3 bases and J 4 bases, with 13 bases left between them. The CDR3 reads CSASPQGAYNSPLHF. CDR3 sequence (DNA): TGCAGTGCTAGTCCCCAGGGCGCATATAATTCACCCCTCCACTTT.

This chain uses TRBV7-9 with TRBJ2-1, with D perhaps TRBD1 (6 bases). The CDR3 runs to 14 residues. Germline assignment: CDR1 SEHNR and CDR2 FQNEAQ (reference sequence). V lost 5 bases and J 6 bases, leaving 14 bases between the germline ends. The CDR3 nucleotides are TGTGCCAGCAGCATGGACAGTGGATCCAATGAGCAGTTCTTC. Residues: CASSMDSGSNEQFF.

The V gene is TRBV19, the J gene TRBJ1-4; D is ambiguous. The CDR3 consists of 14 residues. The germline V gene has CDR1 LNHDA and CDR2 SQIVND (reference sequence). V dropped 7 bases and J dropped 8 bases, with 17 bases sitting between them. The CDR3 nucleotides are TGTGCCAGTAATGAAAGGGAGGGTGGAGAAAAACTGTTTTTT. It yields the protein CASNEREGGEKLFF.

This chain connects TRBV3-1 (or the pseudogene TRBV3-2) to TRBJ1-2; 11 nucleotides line up with TRBD1. The CDR3 runs 17 residues. J gave up 4 bases and V 4 bases, and 11 bases lay outside the gene matches. CDR1 and CDR2 from the germline V gene are LGHDT and YNNKEL (reference sequence). The CDR3 DNA sequence: TGTGCCAGCAGCCGGACAGGGGGCGAAGGTGGCGGCTATGGCTACACCTTC. Amino acid sequence: CASSRTGGEGGGYGYTF.

The chain links TRBV4-2 to TRBJ2-7, with TRBD1 matching 10 bases. Germline-derived CDR1 and CDR2 are LGHNA and YNFKEQ. The CDR3 has 16 residues. After removal of 4 bases from V and 1 base from J, the junction contained 7 bases not matched to a gene. In nucleotides, the CDR3 is TGTGCCAGCAGCCCAGCGACGGACAGGGGGTCCTACGAGCAGTACTTC. Its protein is CASSPATDRGSYEQYF.

The V and J genes are TRBV2 and TRBJ1-2; 7 bases are a match to TRBD1. V lost 5 bases, J lost 6 bases, and 9 bases stayed unmatched. The CDR3 covers 14 residues. CDR1 is SNHLY and CDR2 is FYNNEI in the germline V gene. In DNA form, the CDR3 reads TGTGCCAGCAGTTACACCGGGACAGTACATGGCTACACCTTC. Amino acids: CASSYTGTVHGYTF.

The chain joins TRBV9 to TRBJ2-2; possible D gene TRBD2, 6 bases. V was pared by 0 bases and J by 4 bases, with 10 bases between. Germline CDR1 SGDLS, CDR2 YYNGEE. The CDR3 has 15 amino acids. CDR3 loop: CASSVGQGGTGELFF. DNA of the CDR3: TGTGCCAGCAGCGTAGGCCAGGGAGGCACCGGGGAGCTGTTTTTT.

The chain recombines TRBV5-6 with TRBJ2-5; 12 bases are shared with TRBD2. Germline V gene data show CDR1 as SGHDT and CDR2 as YYEEEE. Unmatched junction bases numbered 6, after V lost 1 base and J lost 5 bases. This CDR3 comprises 16 residues. CDR3 sequence: CASSLLAGGRGETQYF. CDR3 coding DNA: TGTGCCAGCAGCTTGCTAGCGGGAGGGCGAGGTGAGACCCAGTACTTC.

The chain has TRBV5-1 and TRBJ2-1, with TRBD2 identical over 9 bases. J lost 5 bases, V lost 0 bases, and 3 bases had no gene match. The CDR3 extends over 15 amino acids. CDR1 and CDR2 from the germline V gene are SGHRS and YFSETQ. The DNA for the CDR3 is TGCGCCAGCAGCTTGGGGGCTAGCGGGAACAATGAGCAGTTCTTC. Protein: CASSLGASGNNEQFF.

CDR3 DNA sequence: TGTGCCAGCAGCCTTAGCGTGGCCGACACTGAAGCTTTCTTT. Amino acid sequence: CASSLSVADTEAFF. The V call is TRBV7-2, the J call TRBJ1-1; D is unresolved. The germline V and J ends were trimmed by 5 bases and 3 bases, with 13 bases remaining between them. This CDR3 is built from 14 residues. The germline gives CDR1 SGHTA, CDR2 FQGNSA.

The V and J genes are TRBV30 and TRBJ1-1; 7 bases align to TRBD1. Germline-derived CDR1 and CDR2 are GTSNPN and SVGIG (reference sequence). The CDR3 is 15 amino acids. Trimming took 0 bases from V and 4 from J; bases not matched to a gene: 8. CDR3 coding DNA: TGTGCCTGGAGTGTACGGAAGGGGGCGGCCACTGAAGCTTTCTTT. Encoded protein: CAWSVRKGAATEAFF. The full variable domain, with the rest looked up from reference TRBV30 and TRBJ1-1, is SQTIHQWPATLVQPVGSPLSLECTVEGTSNPNLYWYRQAAGRGLQLLFYSVGIGQISSEVPQNLSASRPQDRQFILSSKKLLLSDSGFYLCAWSVRKGAATEAFFGQGTRLTVV.

This clone came up a few times. This chain uses TRBV5-6 with TRBJ2-7; 8 bases are a match to TRBD1. Germline V gene sequence: CDR1 SGHDT, CDR2 YYEEEE. This CDR3 region has 15 residues. V trimming: 4 bases; J trimming: 2 bases; junction bases outside the gene matches: 8. This chain's CDR3 is CASSMRTGNPYEQYF. As DNA, the CDR3 is TGTGCCAGCAGCATGAGGACAGGGAACCCCTACGAGCAGTACTTC.

This clone was found a few times. This sequence joins TRBV7-2 and TRBJ2-3, with a weak D call TRBD2 (5 bases). V lost 5 bases and J 0 bases, leaving 24 bases between the germline ends. The CDR3 covers 19 residues. From germline, CDR1 is SGHTA and CDR2 FQGNSA. For the CDR3, the DNA is TGTGCCAGCAGCAGAAATTTCGGCCGGGTCGGACTTAGCACAGATACGCAGTATTTT. Its translation: CASSRNFGRVGLSTDTQYF.

This chain connects TRBV7-8 to TRBJ2-7, with D possibly matching TRBD1 (5 bases). V was clipped by 4 bases and J by 4 bases, with 8 bases between them. This CDR3 has 12 residues. Per germline, CDR1 SGHVS and CDR2 FQNEAQ. Here the CDR3 DNA reads TGTGCCAGCAGCTCTCAGGGTTACGAGCAGTACTTC. This translates into CASSSQGYEQYF.

V usage is TRBV14 and J usage is TRBJ2-1, with 9 bases identical to TRBD1. With 2 bases clipped from V and 9 bases from J, the junction kept 11 bases outside the gene matches. Germline-derived CDR1 and CDR2 are SGHDN and FVKESK. The CDR3 contains 16 residues. The CDR3 loop is CASSQNRGLRRSEQFF. The CDR3 DNA reads as TGTGCCAGCAGCCAAAACAGGGGGCTAAGGAGGAGTGAGCAGTTCTTC.

The rearrangement links TRBV19 to TRBJ2-6; TRBD1 matches 10 bases. CDR1 and CDR2 (germline): LNHDA, SQIVND (reference sequence). The CDR3 spans 19 residues. The ends lost 5 bases at V and 0 bases at J; junction bases unmatched: 10. DNA for the CDR3: TGTGCCAGTAGTTCCCCGCCGGGGACAGGGGACTCTGGGGCCAACGTCCTGACTTTC. Protein: CASSSPPGTGDSGANVLTF.

This CDR3 reads CASSFSASSYEQYF. Written as DNA, the CDR3 is TGCGCCAGCAGCTTTAGCGCCAGCTCCTACGAGCAGTACTTC. The V call is TRBV5-1, the J call TRBJ2-7, with a possible D match to TRBD2 (5 bases). V shed 2 bases and J shed 0 bases, with 9 bases lying between them. Germline V gives CDR1 SGHRS, CDR2 YFSETQ. The CDR3 spans 14 residues.

The chain links TRBV5-6 to TRBJ2-7; D call uncertain. This CDR3 is built from 15 residues. Germline CDR1 SGHDT, CDR2 YYEEEE. Deletions cut 0 bases from V and 6 bases from J, with 16 bases between. In DNA, the CDR3 is TGTGCCAGCAGCTTGGTGTCCTCCCGTCCGCGCGAGCAGTACTTC. Translated, it gives CASSLVSSRPREQYF. The full variable domain, its missing parts supplied by reference TRBV5-6 and TRBJ2-7, is DAGVTQSPTHLIKTRGQQVTLRCSPKSGHDTVSWYQQALGQGPQFIFQYYEEEERQRGNFPDRFSGHQFPNYSSELNVNALLLGDSALYLCASSLVSSRPREQYFGPGTRLTVT.

The genes are TRBV19 and TRBJ1-5, with D unclear. This CDR3 region has 13 residues. Deletions cut 5 bases from V and 4 bases from J, with 9 bases between. In germline, CDR1 is LNHDA, CDR2 SQIVND (reference sequence). For the CDR3, the DNA is TGTGCCAGTAGTGTACAGAAAAATCAGCCCCAGCATTTT. The encoded protein is CASSVQKNQPQHF.

The genes are TRBV9 and TRBJ1-3; unclear D gene. This CDR3 region has 17 residues. The germline V gene has CDR1 SGDLS and CDR2 YYNGEE. V was pared by 0 bases and J by 0 bases, with 13 bases between. CDR3 nucleotide sequence: TGTGCCAGCAGCGTAGAAGGGAGCGCCGTCTCTGGAAACACCATATATTTT. Residues: CASSVEGSAVSGNTIYF.

The rearrangement links TRBV28 to TRBJ2-7; 8 bases match TRBD1. V was pared by 4 bases and J by 3 bases, with 8 bases of the junction left unmatched. The CDR3 runs to 15 residues. Per the germline V gene, CDR1 is MDHEN and CDR2 is SYDVKM. The CDR3 sequence is CASSSRQGTLYEQYF. The CDR3, as DNA: TGTGCCAGCAGTTCCCGACAGGGGACCCTCTACGAGCAGTACTTC.

The chain combines TRBV7-9 with TRBJ2-7; TRBD2 aligns across 8 bases. CDR1 is SEHNR and CDR2 is FQNEAQ in the germline V gene (reference sequence). V gave up 5 bases and J gave up 5 bases; unmatched junction bases: 8. The CDR3 covers 14 residues. This chain's CDR3 is CASSREGPSDEQYF. The CDR3 nucleotides are TGTGCCAGCAGCCGGGAGGGCCCAAGTGACGAGCAGTACTTC.

The chain is built from TRBV5-1 and TRBJ2-3, with 12 bases matching TRBD2. V lost 4 bases, J lost 3 bases, and 6 bases stayed unmatched. CDR3 size: 16 residues. Germline V gene data show CDR1 as SGHRS and CDR2 as YFSETQ. Written as DNA, the CDR3 is TGCGCCAGCAGCACGGGGACTAGCGGGTTTACAGATACGCAGTATTTT. Translation gives CASSTGTSGFTDTQYF.

The CDR3 region has the DNA TGCAGCGTTGGCGACAGTGTTAATCAGCCCCAGCATTTT. It yields the protein CSVGDSVNQPQHF. The genes are TRBV29-1 and TRBJ1-5; maybe TRBD1 (5 bases). V was cut by 4 bases and J by 4 bases, with 11 bases left in between. The CDR3 sequence is 13 residues long. In germline, CDR1 is SQVTM, CDR2 ANQGSEA. Looking up the rest from reference TRBV29-1 and TRBJ1-5 gives the full variable domain: SAVISQKPSRDICQRGTSLTIQCQVDSQVTMMFWYRQQPGQSLTLIATANQGSEATYESGFVIDKFPISRPNLTFSTLTVSNMSPEDSSIYLCSVGDSVNQPQHFGDGTRLSIL.

The chain couples TRBV5-1 to TRBJ2-7; D may be TRBD1 (6 bases). The CDR3 spans 14 residues. Germline CDR1 and CDR2: SGHRS and YFSETQ. Trimming took off 4 bases at V and 2 bases at J, with 13 bases between the two ends. This CDR3 reads CASSPDSRTYEQYF. In DNA, the CDR3 is TGCGCCAGCAGCCCGGACAGCAGGACCTACGAGCAGTACTTC.

The chain uses TRBV14 and TRBJ2-7; D possibly corresponds to TRBD1 (5 bases). The CDR3 is 12 residues long. V shed 5 bases and J shed 3 bases, with 8 bases lying between them. Germline V gene sequence: CDR1 SGHDN, CDR2 FVKESK. The CDR3 DNA reads as TGTGCCAGCAGCTTCGACAGCTACGAGCAGTACTTC. This translates into CASSFDSYEQYF.